The T cell receptor beta chain described here comes from a study of cytomegalovirus exposure and HLA in healthy donors. Overall study results and limits: Prediction of most subjects' HLA-A and HLA-B alleles by TCR beta sequences was reportedly accurate. Earlier analysis looked at TCR beta V segments, and most were productive about 87% or about 30% of the time.

From germline, CDR1 is GTSNPN and CDR2 SVGIG (reference sequence). The CDR3 runs to 14 residues. Trimming stripped 0 bases from V and 0 bases from J, with 6 bases between. PCR used 60 Vbeta primers and 13 Jbeta primers. The authors' processing: In a later analysis, the count reached 80 million or so unique TCR beta chains, with 9 million to 11 million shared. Assay: immunoSEQ multiplex PCR; the TCRdb copy retains only in-frame clones and omits some. Clone size and the V and J calls come from that table; the DNA yielded D and trimming. The top ten clones hold 1.5% to 1.7% of a sample with more than 100,000 clones, more than 55% of them seen once. This clone was recorded a few times. The antigen is undetermined.

This clonotype was obtained from a young man in good health and CMV-seronegative. Sample: PBMCs. The chain is built from TRBV30 and TRBJ1-5; D is unclear. The CDR3: CAWSVMASNQPQHF. The CDR3 DNA sequence: TGTGCCTGGAGTGTGATGGCTAGCAATCAGCCCCAGCATTTT. Full variable domain (rest looked up from reference TRBV30 and TRBJ1-5): SQTIHQWPATLVQPVGSPLSLECTVEGTSNPNLYWYRQAAGRGLQLLFYSVGIGQISSEVPQNLSASRPQDRQFILSSKKLLLSDSGFYLCAWSVMASNQPQHFGDGTRLSIL.